The T cell receptor beta chain described here comes from a study of blood T cells in healthy people across ages. Findings of the study overall: Unsorted PBMCs blocked a conclusive comparison of naive and antigen-experienced cells.

V gave up 5 bases and J gave up 7 bases; unmatched junction bases: 12. This CDR3 spans 15 amino acids. As for this clonotype: What it binds is not known.

Combining a sample-barcoded 5' primer with a J-beta primer mix, a second PCR ran for roughly 7 to 12 cycles. Samples each returned at least 2.5 million CDR3-containing paired-end reads. TCRdb independently ran MiXCR on the 5' RACE reads; one entry per CDR3 protein. The table lists 1.5 million to 2 million distinct CDR3 sequences, 28% of them singletons. Each sample had at least 6 million PBMCs isolated. Every sample gave at least 5 micrograms of total RNA when it was extracted. Sequences were obtained from blood. The sequence was collected from a woman aged 25-40 years in good health. This rearrangement joins TRBV12-3 or TRBV12-4 to TRBJ2-5, with TRBD2 matching over 8 bases. The CDR3 region has the DNA TGTGCCAGCAGTCGAGCGGGAGCCGATTCGCGGACCCAGTACTTC. It translates to CASSRAGADSRTQYF.